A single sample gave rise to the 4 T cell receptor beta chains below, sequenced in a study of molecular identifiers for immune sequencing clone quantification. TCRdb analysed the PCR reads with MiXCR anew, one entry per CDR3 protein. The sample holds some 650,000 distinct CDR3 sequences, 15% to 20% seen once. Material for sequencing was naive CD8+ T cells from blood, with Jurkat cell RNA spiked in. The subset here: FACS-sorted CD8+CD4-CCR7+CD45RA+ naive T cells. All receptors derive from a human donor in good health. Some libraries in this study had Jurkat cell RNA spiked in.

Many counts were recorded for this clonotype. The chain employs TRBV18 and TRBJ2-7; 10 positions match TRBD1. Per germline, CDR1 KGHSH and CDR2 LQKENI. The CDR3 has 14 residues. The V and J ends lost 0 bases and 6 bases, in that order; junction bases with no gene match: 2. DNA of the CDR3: TGTGCCAGCTCACCACCGGGACAGGGGTCCGAGCAGTACTTC. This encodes CASSPPGQGSEQYF.

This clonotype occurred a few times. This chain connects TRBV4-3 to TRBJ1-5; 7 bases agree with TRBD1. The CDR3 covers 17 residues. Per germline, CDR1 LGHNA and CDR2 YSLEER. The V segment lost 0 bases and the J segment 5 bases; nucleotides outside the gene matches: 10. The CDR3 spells CASSQDYGDSSYQPQHF. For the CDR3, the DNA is TGCGCCAGCAGCCAAGATTACGGGGACAGCTCCTATCAGCCCCAGCATTTT.

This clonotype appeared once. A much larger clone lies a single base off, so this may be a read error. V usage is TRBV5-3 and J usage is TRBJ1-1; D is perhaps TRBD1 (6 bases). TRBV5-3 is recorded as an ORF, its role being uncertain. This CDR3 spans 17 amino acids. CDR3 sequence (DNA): TGTGCCAGCAGCTTGGTAGTCCCGGAACAGGGTGACACTGAAGCTTTCTTT. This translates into CASSLVVPEQGDTEAFF.

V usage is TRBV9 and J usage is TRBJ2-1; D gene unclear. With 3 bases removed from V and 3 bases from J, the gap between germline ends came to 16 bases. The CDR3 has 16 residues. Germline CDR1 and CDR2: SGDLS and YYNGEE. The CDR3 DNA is TGTGCCAGCAGCGGCTCCTTTGACCTCAACTACAATGAGCAGTTCTTC. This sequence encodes CASSGSFDLNYNEQFF.